The present T cell receptor (beta chain) was sequenced within a study of blood T cell repertoires in COVID-19. Overall study context: In each case, the material was cDNA or gDNA derived from T cells, B-cell-depleted T cells, or PBMCs.

The CDR3 has 18 residues. Germline V gene sequence: CDR1 SGHRS, CDR2 YFSETQ. With V trimmed by 3 bases and J by 3 bases, 14 bases remained unmatched. Patients at the Seattle site were enrolled during active infection and followed longitudinally. This table comes from immunoSEQ multiplex PCR, and its TCRdb copy is limited to in-frame clones, with some not included. The data hold 150,000 to 200,000 clones, with less than 90% observed a single time. The V and J genes are TRBV5-1 and TRBJ2-2, with 7 bases matching TRBD2. This TCR was recovered from a woman in her fifties or sixties with COVID-19, enrolled during active disease. The sequencing input was peripheral blood. CDR3 in DNA: TGCGCCAGCAGCTCCCTTGGGGTAGCGGGCCCGGACACCGGGGAGCTGTTTTTT. It yields the protein CASSSLGVAGPDTGELFF. The variable domain in full, with the rest retrieved from reference TRBV5-1 and TRBJ2-2, is KAGVTQTPRYLIKTRGQQVTLSCSPISGHRSVSWYQQTPGQGLQFLFEYFSETQRNKGNFPGRFSGRQFSNSRSEMNVSTLELGDSALYLCASSSLGVAGPDTGELFFGEGSRLTVL.